This is a list of T cell receptor beta chains from one sample in a study of cytomegalovirus exposure and HLA in healthy donors. Only in-frame clones appear in the TCRdb table, and some are missing; sequencing was by immunoSEQ multiplex PCR. This sample has 35,000 to 50,000 clones, with 55% to 75% found just once. The sequenced material came from PBMCs. Source of these receptors: a man aged 60 to 69 in good health and CMV-seropositive. Both conserved end residues are part of each CDR3. A D gene is named only where the DNA matches it firmly. Size is omitted from some rows. Given values are once, few, many or a class for expanded clones.

clone size,D gene,V gene,J gene,CDR3 DNA,CDR3 protein
-,-,TRBV10-1,TRBJ2-7,TGCGCCAGCAGTCGGGGCAGGGGGGACCCCTACGAGCAGTACTTC,CASSRGRGDPYEQYF
-,TRBD2,TRBV9,TRBJ2-6,TGTGCCAGCAGCGAATTGGGAGGGGAGGTTTGGGCAGGGGCCAACGTCCTGACTTTC,CASSELGGEVWAGANVLTF
-,TRBD1,TRBV7-8,TRBJ2-7,TGTGCCAGCAGCAGGGGACAGGGGTACGAGCAGTACTTC,CASSRGQGYEQYF
-,-,TRBV7-3,TRBJ2-3,TGTGCCAGCAGTCTCGAGGGCCGAGATACGCAGTATTTT,CASSLEGRDTQYF
-,TRBD1,TRBV6-5,TRBJ2-5,TGTGCCAGCAGTTATTTCGACAGGGGACGAGAGACCCAGTACTTC,CASSYFDRGRETQYF
few,-,TRBV7-9,TRBJ2-7,TGTGCCAGCAGCTTAGTCGGGACTCGCGAGCAGTACTTC,CASSLVGTREQYF
-,-,TRBV28,TRBJ1-4,TGTGCCAGCACTGAGGTCGGGAGTAATGAAAAACTGTTTTTT,CASTEVGSNEKLFF
-,-,TRBV9,TRBJ2-3,TGTGCCAGCAGCCTGTCTGCAGATACGCAGTATTTT,CASSLSADTQYF
once,-,TRBV4-3,TRBJ1-2,TGCGCCAGCAGCCAAGATGCCAGAAGAGGCTACACCTTC,CASSQDARRGYTF
few,-,TRBV6-5,TRBJ1-1,TGTGCCAGCTCTATCGGGGTGTGGAACACTGAAGCTTTCTTT,CASSIGVWNTEAFF
few,-,TRBV6-1,TRBJ2-5,TGTGCCAGCAGTGAAGCTGGAGTACAAGAGACCCAGTACTTC,CASSEAGVQETQYF
-,-,TRBV30,TRBJ1-1,TGTGCCTGGAGTCGAAGCAAGAACACTGAAGCTTTCTTT,CAWSRSKNTEAFF
-,-,TRBV2,TRBJ2-1,TGTGCCAGCAGTGAAACAGAACCCAGCTCCTACAATGAGCAGTTCTTC,CASSETEPSSYNEQFF
-,-,TRBV9,TRBJ2-5,TGTGCCAGCAGCGAGAGAGGGTTGGGGCAAGAGACCCAGTACTTC,CASSERGLGQETQYF
-,-,TRBV4-3,TRBJ2-4,TGCGCCAGCAGCCTTGAAAACGGTAACATTCAGTACTTC,CASSLENGNIQYF
-,TRBD2,TRBV5-1,TRBJ2-7,TGCGCCAGCAGCTTGGCCGGGACTAGCGGTGCGGAGCAGTACTTC,CASSLAGTSGAEQYF
few,-,TRBV9,TRBJ2-2,TGTGCCAGCAGCGTCAGTGTCACCGGGGAGCTGTTTTTT,CASSVSVTGELFF
-,TRBD2,TRBV2,TRBJ2-7,TGTGCCAGCCGGAGGACTAGCTACGAGCAGTACTTC,CASRRTSYEQYF
few,-,TRBV6-5,TRBJ2-7,TGTGCCAGCACCCCCCTAGAGCAGTACTTC,CASTPLEQYF
-,TRBD2,TRBV7-4,TRBJ2-7,TGTGCCAGCAGCTGGCCTAGCGGGAGCTCCTACGAGCAGTACTTC,CASSWPSGSSYEQYF
-,TRBD1,TRBV30,TRBJ1-4,TGTGCCTGGACCCGGGACAGAAAGGGAAAACTGTTTTTT,CAWTRDRKGKLFF
-,TRBD1,TRBV6-1,TRBJ2-2,TGTGCCAGCAGTGCCGGGACAGGAGGAACCGGGGAGCTGTTTTTT,CASSAGTGGTGELFF
few,-,TRBV18,TRBJ2-7,TGTGCCAGCTCAGCTCAGGGATACTACGAGCAGTACTTC,CASSAQGYYEQYF
-,-,TRBV7-9,TRBJ2-7,TGTGCCAGCAGCTTAGCCCAGGGTTACGAGCAGTACTTC,CASSLAQGYEQYF
-,-,TRBV15,TRBJ1-3,TGTGCCACCAGCAGAGTTAGTACTGGAAACACCATATATTTT,CATSRVSTGNTIYF
-,-,TRBV2,TRBJ2-7,TGTGCCAGCACCATCCGGCAGGGTATCCCCCTAAGGTACGAGCAGTACTTC,CASTIRQGIPLRYEQYF
-,-,TRBV9,TRBJ1-1,TGTGCCAGCAGTGGGGGCGTAATGAACACTGAAGCTTTCTTT,CASSGGVMNTEAFF
-,-,TRBV27,TRBJ2-3,TGTGCCAGCAGTCCCTGGACAACCAGCACAGATACGCAGTATTTT,CASSPWTTSTDTQYF
-,-,TRBV27,TRBJ2-1,TGTGCCAGCAGTTTAACGGAGCCGACTTTGGATGAGCAGTTCTTC,CASSLTEPTLDEQFF
-,-,TRBV27,TRBJ2-1,TGTGCCACCCACAGTCGGAACTACAATGAGCAGTTCTTC,CATHSRNYNEQFF
few,TRBD2,TRBV5-1,TRBJ2-3,TGCGCCAGCAGCTTAGCGGGAGTGGGGTTAGATACGCAGTATTTT,CASSLAGVGLDTQYF
few,-,TRBV13,TRBJ1-1,TGTGCCAGCAGCCTCAGGGGCGCCACTGAAGCTTTCTTT,CASSLRGATEAFF
-,TRBD1,TRBV6-5,TRBJ1-1,TGTGCCAGCAGTTTGGGGACAGGGGGGAGCACTGAAGCTTTCTTT,CASSLGTGGSTEAFF
-,-,TRBV6-1,TRBJ2-2,TGTGCCAGCACCTACACCGGGGAGCTGTTTTTT,CASTYTGELFF
-,-,TRBV28,TRBJ2-1,TGTGCCAGCAGTTACGCGGGACCCTACAATGAGCAGTTCTTC,CASSYAGPYNEQFF
-,-,TRBV4-1,TRBJ2-1,TGCGCCAGCAGCCTAGACCTGTACAATGAGCAGTTCTTC,CASSLDLYNEQFF
-,-,TRBV9,TRBJ2-2,TGTGCCAGCAGCGTGTCAGGGTTAGACACCGGGGAGCTGTTTTTT,CASSVSGLDTGELFF
-,-,TRBV7-9,TRBJ2-7,TGTGCCAGCAGTTTCTCCAGGGGAGCGGATGCCTCCTACGAGCAGTACTTC,CASSFSRGADASYEQYF
-,-,TRBV20-1,TRBJ2-1,TGCAGTAAGGGGCTAGGGGGTGAGCAGTTCTTC,CSKGLGGEQFF
-,TRBD1,TRBV19,TRBJ1-2,TGTGCCAGTAGGGGACAGGGTCTAGGCTATGGCTACACCTTC,CASRGQGLGYGYTF
few,-,TRBV19,TRBJ1-1,TGTGCCAGTAGTATTGGTCAGGTGAACACTGAAGCTTTCTTT,CASSIGQVNTEAFF
-,-,TRBV5-1,TRBJ2-7,TGCGCCAGCAGCTTGGGCCAGGGGTACTACGAGCAGTACTTC,CASSLGQGYYEQYF
-,-,TRBV6-1,TRBJ1-4,TGTGCCAGCGGAGCTCCTTCCAATGAAAAACTGTTTTTT,CASGAPSNEKLFF
few,TRBD2,TRBV5-6,TRBJ2-7,TGTGCCAGCAGCTTGGCCACGGGACTAGCGGGATACGAGCAGTACTTC,CASSLATGLAGYEQYF
-,-,TRBV6-5,TRBJ2-3,TGTGCCAGCAGTGCAGGGTTCGGCACAGATACGCAGTATTTT,CASSAGFGTDTQYF
once,TRBD2,TRBV6-5,TRBJ2-1,TGTGCCAGCAGTTTCGGGGGGGCAGCCCACAATGAGCAGTTCTTC,CASSFGGAAHNEQFF
-,-,TRBV7-6,TRBJ2-1,TGTGCCAGCAGCTTGGGCGGGATTTACAATGAGCAGTTCTTC,CASSLGGIYNEQFF
few,TRBD2,TRBV7-2,TRBJ2-7,TGTGCCAGCAGTCCCTCGGGAGGCCCCGCCTACGAGCAGTACTTC,CASSPSGGPAYEQYF
-,TRBD2,TRBV29-1,TRBJ2-5,TGCAGCGTCCCTTGGGGTAGCGGGAGGGCCTTCCAAGAGACCCAGTACTTC,CSVPWGSGRAFQETQYF
-,-,TRBV2,TRBJ2-1,TGTGCCAGCAGTGATTTAGCCAATGAGCAGTTCTTC,CASSDLANEQFF
few,TRBD2,TRBV7-8,TRBJ2-1,TGTGCCAGCAGACGTAGCGGGGGGAGTCGTGAGCAGTTCTTC,CASRRSGGSREQFF
-,TRBD1,TRBV30,TRBJ2-2,TGTGCCTGGAGAACAGGGGGCCGTAGCACCGGGGAGCTGTTTTTT,CAWRTGGRSTGELFF
-,-,TRBV4-1,TRBJ1-5,TGCGCCAGCAGCCAAGATGGGGGGTTCGGAAATCAGCCCCAGCATTTT,CASSQDGGFGNQPQHF
-,TRBD2,TRBV4-3,TRBJ2-1,TGCGCCAGCAGCCAGGAGACTAGCGGGACCAATGAGCAGTTCTTC,CASSQETSGTNEQFF